The clone carrying this T cell receptor (beta chain) is a singleton in its sample. This specimen comes from a study of blood T cell repertoires in COVID-19. Overall study: Italy, Spain and the United States were the sources of the convalescent and acute COVID-19 samples. The cDNA or gDNA used as material had been derived from T cells, B-cell-depleted T cells, or PBMCs.

Original analysis: Nucleated cell counts were estimated from reference gene primer amplification. Sequenced by immunoSEQ multiplex PCR; TCRdb stores in-frame clones only, minus some. V, J and clone size are those of that table, while D and trimming were read from the DNA. This sample has 140,000 or so clones; around nine tenths occur once, and the top ten carry under 6%. Trimming shortened V by 5 bases and J by 4 bases, and 14 bases separated the two germline ends. Germline CDR1 is KGHDR and CDR2 is SFDVKD. The length of the CDR3 is 14 residues. The rearrangement joins TRBV24-1 to TRBJ2-7; the D gene is possibly TRBD1 (7 bases). This TCR was sampled from a human donor in a cohort sampled during active COVID-19. The sequencing input was peripheral blood. The CDR3 DNA follows: TGTGCCACCAGTGGACAGGGACTCGGTTACGAGCAGTACTTC. Its translation is CATSGQGLGYEQYF.